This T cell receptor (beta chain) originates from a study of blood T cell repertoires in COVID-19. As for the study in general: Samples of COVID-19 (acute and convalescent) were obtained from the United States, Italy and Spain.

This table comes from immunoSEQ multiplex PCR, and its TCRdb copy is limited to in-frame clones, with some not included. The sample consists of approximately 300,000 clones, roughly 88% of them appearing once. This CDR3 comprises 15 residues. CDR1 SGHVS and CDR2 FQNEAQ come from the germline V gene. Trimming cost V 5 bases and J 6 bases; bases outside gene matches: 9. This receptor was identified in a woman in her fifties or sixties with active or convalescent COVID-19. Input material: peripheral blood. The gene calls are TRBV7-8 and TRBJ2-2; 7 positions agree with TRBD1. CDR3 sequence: CASSVRDSVAGELFF. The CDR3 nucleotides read TGTGCCAGCAGCGTAAGGGACAGTGTAGCCGGGGAGCTGTTTTTT.